Listed here is a single T cell receptor (beta chain). This clonotype was counted ten times or more. It has no known antigen specificity. No much larger clone is present one base from it, and per-base qualities are unavailable. What this sample's time point label stands for: newly diagnosed GD, antithyroid drugs for less than 3 months. For both TCR sequencing and RNA sequencing, RNA was extracted from PBMCs using TRIzol. The diagnosis of Graves' disease followed American Thyroid Association guidelines. Patients for the study were recruited at an endocrinology department in Xi'an, China. Each patient gave approximately 9 milliliters of peripheral blood, collected in an EDTA anticoagulant tube. PBMCs were isolated by Ficoll Paque Plus density gradient separation without further T cell sorting. An Agilent 2100 Bioanalyzer and agarose gel were used to check RNA quality, while a NanoDrop 2000 measured RNA concentration.

Library preparation employed multiplex PCR. Reads for this sample came from an Illumina HiSeq 4000. CDR3 regions were amplified by Arm-PCR with iRepertoire HTBI primers to construct TCR beta libraries. PCR products were gel purified before sequencing. Per the original workflow: Gene usage analysis of CDR3 amino acid clonotypes used the roughly 62 TRBV and more than 13 TRBJ segments found across samples. COPE and FqMerger were used to merge filtered high-quality paired reads into contigs. BLAST was used to align contigs to the IMGT TRBV, TRBD and TRBJ reference genes, and CDR3 was defined following IMGT. Any clonotype with a frequency above 0.1% was classified as a highly expanded clone. Shannon entropy served as the measure of repertoire diversity, while the Gini coefficient captured V-J evenness. A clonotype was considered public if more than one individual shared it. TCRdb reanalyzed the raw reads on its own, using fastp at Q25 for trimming and MiXCR for clone calling, and kept in-frame beta chains. For every CDR3 protein sequence, its rows merge into one entry that carries the most common genes and DNA. The V and J calls come from TCRdb's annotation, not from the publication. The sample table contains 350,000 to 500,000 distinct CDR3 sequences; only one count was recorded for 16% of them. Together, the top ten hold around a quarter of the sample.

Spanning cysteine to phenylalanine, the CDR3 consists of 15 amino acids. Only the CDR3 region is kept as DNA, spanning 45 bases read in frame from base 1. V sheds 4 bases and J sheds 1 base, leaving 10 bases between their ends. Taken from the germline V gene, the CDR1 and CDR2 loops are MDHEN and SYDVKM. This specimen belongs to a study of regulatory T cells in long-lasting Graves disease (dated by TCRdb to about 2021). Notes on the research overall: Newly diagnosed Graves' disease patients had taken antithyroid drugs for less than 3 months. Peripheral blood TCR sequencing and RNA sequencing compared persistent Graves' disease patients with newly diagnosed Graves' disease patients. The study was registered as a clinical trial and conducted in China. TCR sequencing covered around 13 persistent and some 20 newly diagnosed Graves' disease patients, some 35 samples in total. Study-wide conclusions, independent of this receptor: A larger number of public clonotypes was shared among persistent patients (2,741) than among newly diagnosed patients (roughly 970). The authors noted that the small sample size was a limitation that may lower accuracy. Preferential use of TRBV28, TRBJ1-2 and TRBJ2-5 was observed in persistent disease, whereas TRBV20-1 and TRBJ2-1 were favored in newly diagnosed disease. Peripheral blood alone was examined, since thyroid tissue, which constituted the primary lesion, could not be accessed. Compared with newly diagnosed patients, persistent Graves' disease patients had lower TCR Shannon entropy and fewer highly expanded clones, which suggests clonal expansion. Only the TCR beta chain was sequenced and analyzed.

The data were also submitted as part of a second study, on T cells in Graves' hyperthyroidism and ophthalmopathy. From that second study: Stable Graves' hyperthyroidism was defined as the absence of progression to ophthalmopathy over 18 months of follow-up. Hyperthyroidism patients were newly diagnosed, with disease duration under 2 months, and aged 18 to 65 years. The study excluded patients with uncontrolled infections, other autoimmune diseases, pregnancy or lactation. Diagnoses were established on the basis of clinical symptoms, serum thyroxine and TRAb, thyroid ultrasound, and orbital computed tomography. The first round of RT-PCR for the TCR CDR3 was performed with the HTBI primer set and the Qiagen OneStep RT-PCR kit. Blood samples also contained most of the expanded thyroid clonotypes (frequency above 0.001), which suggests that blood repertoires may reflect thyroid immune responses. In cross-validation, a model built on a 13 V-J signature told ophthalmopathy apart from stable hyperthyroidism with 87.88% sensitivity and around 84% specificity, and in testing the same model reached 80%/75%. In validation, progression to ophthalmopathy was predicted by the model with 70.59% sensitivity and 72% to 85% specificity, a median of about 6.8 months before onset. A discovery cohort of approximately 100 patients, roughly 45 with Graves' ophthalmopathy and about 58 with stable Graves' hyperthyroidism, was used to find distinguishing TCR V-J signatures. An independent validation cohort of about 20 hyperthyroidism patients and 17 patients who later progressed to ophthalmopathy tested prospective prediction of ophthalmopathy. For training and testing, the 100 patients in the discovery cohort were randomly divided in a 7:3 ratio. In addition, the study compared T-cell repertoires in thyroid tissue and in blood from over 5 Graves' hyperthyroidism patients. Once sampling was done, hyperthyroidism patients were given methimazole at a starting dose of 30 mg daily, whereas ophthalmopathy patients were given high-dose intravenous methylprednisolone. The libraries were constructed in a second round of multiplex PCR and then size-selected and purified. Paired-end sequencing of the libraries was performed with 100 bp reads on an Illumina HiSeq2000. SOAPnuke was used to process the raw data, throwing out any read that contained adapters or uncalled bases, had a mean Phred below 15, or lacked an exact constant-primer or identifier match. COPE v1.2.5 was used to merge the high-quality paired reads, and each unique nucleotide sequence was defined as a clonotype. MiTCR v1.1 was used to align clonotypes to the IMGT TRBV, TRBD and TRBJ reference segments. The analysis included only V-J combinations with a frequency above 0.0001, which together covered roughly 99% of the repertoires. The TCS score was defined as the ratio of F50 (clonal expansion) to E x V (chaos), calculated using BLOSUM62-based TCRdist between CDR3 peptides within each V-J. Welch's t-statistics and random forest reduced several hundred V-J features to 13, which were used in a naive Bayes classifier (R e1071). No statistical method was used to fix the sample size in advance, and group allocation was not hidden from the investigators. TCR Vbeta CDR3 sequencing of approximately 140 peripheral blood samples (under 45 ophthalmopathy, over 70 hyperthyroidism and about 17 progressor patients) is reported in the paper.

Sample: peripheral blood mononuclear cells (PBMCs), taken at new diagnosis, from a patient treated with antithyroid drugs. The receptor was derived from a woman under 30 with Graves disease. Donor details come from another sample of the same person, matched by shared clones. The chain links TRBV28 with TRBJ1-4; the D gene cannot be resolved reliably. The CDR3 region has the sequence CASSSGFGTNEKLFF. Read as DNA, the sequence is TGTGCCAGCAGTTCGGGCTTTGGAACTAATGAAAAACTGTTTTTT.